This T cell receptor beta chain was captured in a study of T cells after yellow fever vaccination. Study summary: Some fractions had low cell numbers, and these were prepared with SMART-Seq v4 Ultra Low Input. Findings and caveats of the study: A faster peak, day 5 versus 15, was reached by the weaker secondary response. Abundant clonotypes (contaminants from the bulk population) could be present in FACS-sorted repertoires.

Trimming pared 1 base from V and 1 base from J, leaving 11 bases between. The CDR3 is 15 amino acids. Per the germline V gene, CDR1 is SGHNT and CDR2 is YYREEE (reference sequence). TCRdb ran MiXCR on the 5' RACE reads and lists one entry per CDR3 protein. The sample holds around 60,000 distinct CDR3 sequences, around 6.1% seen once. Comments on this clonotype: Possible read error: a much larger clone is one base away.

The V call is TRBV5-4, the J call TRBJ1-1; D ambiguous. The sequencing used PBMCs, either bulk or a sorted T-cell subset (CD4+, CD8+, memory, or dextramer-sorted; not recorded which), collected on the day of the yellow fever booster vaccination. This receptor was identified in a man younger than 35 who received the YFV17D yellow fever vaccine. In DNA, the CDR3 is TGTGCCAGCAGCTTGTACGACCGGGGGAACACTGAAGCTTTCTTT. Translating gives CASSLYDRGNTEAFF.